This note documents a single T cell receptor beta chain sequence. These data originate in a study of cytomegalovirus exposure and HLA in healthy donors. V gave up 6 bases and J gave up 5 bases; unmatched junction bases: 7. The CDR3 covers 16 residues. Germline assignment: CDR1 MNHEY and CDR2 SMNVEV (reference sequence). PCR used 60 Vbeta primers and 13 Jbeta primers. Measured with immunoSEQ multiplex PCR; TCRdb has only the in-frame clones, and not every one. The sample yields 110,000 or so clones, 60% to 75% seen once. Material: PBMCs. The receptor was isolated from a woman in her 40s in good health and CMV-seropositive. This chain links TRBV27 with TRBJ2-1; 13 bases match TRBD2. The CDR3: CASSPGTSGNNNEQFF. In DNA form, the CDR3 reads TGTGCCAGCAGCCCGGGGACTAGCGGGAACAACAATGAGCAGTTCTTC.